The T cell receptor beta chain under discussion was sequenced for a study of T cell changes during pregnancy in multiple sclerosis. This clone came up once. Sequenced by immunoSEQ multiplex PCR; TCRdb stores in-frame clones only, minus some. The data show around 130,000 clones, approximately 94% seen once. This CDR3 contains 15 residues. CDR1 and CDR2 (germline): SGHNT, YYREEE (reference sequence). V lost 3 bases, J lost 1 base, and 14 bases lay in between. The chain recombines TRBV5-4 with TRBJ2-7; TRBD2 is a possible D gene (7 bases). This TCR derives from a female donor with multiple sclerosis, enrolled in a pregnancy study. This sample comprised peripheral blood, obtained before pregnancy. The CDR3 DNA reads TGTGCCAGCAGCTGGGGGGGCCGCGGGTCCTACGAGCAGTACTTC. Amino acid sequence: CASSWGGRGSYEQYF.